This T cell receptor beta chain was sequenced in a study of CD8+ T cells in alopecia areata. The junction had 7 bases not matched to a gene; V was cut back by 4 bases and J by 5 bases. There are 14 residues in the CDR3. CDR1 MNHEY and CDR2 SMNVEV come from the germline V gene (reference sequence). Reverse transcribed after extraction, RNA yielded cDNA as the sequencing template. Sequenced by immunoSEQ multiplex PCR; TCRdb stores in-frame clones only, minus some. Of fewer than 150,000 clones listed, roughly four fifths are singletons. Treatment indicated: oral pan-JAK inhibitor, 5-10 mg twice daily. Samples from alopecia areata patients were lesional scalp punch biopsies and peripheral blood. CD4+ and CD8+ T cells were sorted from PBMCs stained for CD3, CD4 and CD8.

The source of this sequence is a human donor with alopecia areata. This specimen consisted of CD8+ T cells sorted from blood, obtained at week 4, from a patient treated with tofacitinib. The chain links TRBV27 to TRBJ2-7; TRBD2 matches at 8 bases. CDR3: CASSSPGLAHEQYF. The CDR3 DNA reads TGTGCCAGCAGTTCCCCCGGACTAGCCCACGAGCAGTACTTC.